The entry below describes one T cell receptor beta chain. Its antigen is unidentified. V lost 10 bases and J 7 bases, leaving 16 bases between the germline ends. The CDR3 sequence is 12 residues long. Germline V gene lookup returns CDR1 MDHEN and CDR2 SYDVKM. Relying on iRepertoire HTBI primers and Arm-PCR of CDR3 regions, the team built TCR beta libraries. TCRdb used MiXCR to reprocess the multiplex PCR reads, holding one entry per CDR3 protein. The table records over 500,000 distinct CDR3 sequences, 15% to 20% of them present only once. Time point of the sample: newly diagnosed GD, antithyroid drugs for less than 3 months. From RNA extracted from PBMCs, the TCR library was made. These data belong to a study of regulatory T cells in long-lasting Graves disease. Study as a whole: Graves' patients (newly diagnosed) had been on antithyroid drugs under 3 months.

General study findings and limits: Newly diagnosed Graves' patients exceeded persistent ones in TCR diversity.

This sample was shared with a second study, whose subject was T cells in Graves' hyperthyroidism and ophthalmopathy. From that second work: The primer set for the first-round RT-PCR of the TCR CDR3 was HTBI. Ophthalmopathy could be told apart from stable hyperthyroidism with a 13 V-J model.

The source of this sequence is a man younger than 35 with Graves disease. The V and J genes are TRBV28 and TRBJ1-1, with D hard to call. The input for sequencing was peripheral blood mononuclear cells (PBMCs), taken at new diagnosis, from a patient treated with antithyroid drugs. Here the CDR3 reads CAITTSGHEAFF. CDR3 sequence (DNA): TGTGCCATTACGACATCTGGCCATGAAGCTTTCTTT.